A single sample is the source of the 5 T cell receptor beta chains below, sequenced in a study of PD-1 blockade in mismatch repair-deficient tumors. Libraries were prepared by immunoSEQ multiplex PCR; TCRdb keeps only in-frame clonotypes and omits some of them. Here the sample spans around 40,000 clones, about 88% being singletons. The sequencing here drew on peripheral blood, taken about 76 weeks after starting pembrolizumab. The receptor set was obtained from an adult with mismatch repair-deficient cancer.

The CDR3 DNA sequence: TGTGCCAGCAGTGAGCAGGGGGCAGACTACAATGAGCAGTTCTTC. It encodes CASSEQGADYNEQFF. This sequence joins TRBV6-4 and TRBJ2-1, with 8 bases that match TRBD1. The CDR3 sequence is 15 residues long. CDR1 MRHNA and CDR2 SNTAGT come from the germline V gene. The V segment lost 3 bases and the J segment 3 bases; nucleotides outside the gene matches: 4.

V and J are TRBV11-3 and TRBJ2-3; D gene unclear. The CDR3 is 14 residues long. V lost 1 base to trimming and J lost 0 bases, with 5 bases between them. Looked up from germline, CDR1 is SGHNT and CDR2 is YENEEA. The CDR3 region has the DNA TGTGCCAGCAGCTTAGTAACGAGCACAGATACGCAGTATTTT. Its translation: CASSLVTSTDTQYF.

The genes are TRBV27 and TRBJ1-4; D not resolved. The CDR3 runs to 14 residues. Per the germline V gene, CDR1 is MNHEY and CDR2 is SMNVEV (reference sequence). Trimming cost V 4 bases and J 8 bases, with 14 bases left between them. The CDR3 region has the DNA TGTGCCAGCAGTTCCTATGGGATCGGAGAAAAACTGTTTTTT. It encodes CASSSYGIGEKLFF.

The V call is TRBV7-9, the J call TRBJ2-1, with a possible D match to TRBD1 (5 bases). This CDR3 is built from 12 residues. V dropped 4 bases and J dropped 9 bases, with 10 bases sitting between them. The germline gives CDR1 SEHNR, CDR2 FQNEAQ (reference sequence). The CDR3 sequence: CASSSLGAEQFF. The CDR3 bases are TGTGCCAGCAGCTCCTTAGGGGCTGAGCAGTTCTTC.

The J gene is TRBJ1-1, the V gene TRBV5-1, with D possibly matching TRBD1 (5 bases). CDR1 and CDR2 (germline): SGHRS, YFSETQ. This CDR3 region has 13 residues. V was pared by 5 bases and J by 1 base, with 9 bases between. This chain's CDR3 is CASRKDKNTEAFF. The DNA for the CDR3 is TGCGCCAGCAGAAAGGACAAGAACACTGAAGCTTTCTTT.